Listed below are T cell receptor beta chains from one sample, sequenced in a study of siplizumab effects on memory and regulatory T cells. These receptors lack a known antigen. The method was immunoSEQ multiplex PCR; TCRdb's version includes in-frame clones alone and lacks a portion of them. The sample yields over 10,000 clones, 40% seen once. Sequenced: CFSE-low (dividing) CD8+ T cells sorted from an allogeneic mixed lymphocyte reaction. The source is a human donor in good health; the cells came from an allogeneic mixed lymphocyte reaction. Each CDR3 is given with its conserved first and last residue. A D gene is named only where the DNA matches it firmly. The listing skips clone size in some rows; elsewhere it reads once, few, many or a size class.

CDR3 length | J gene | D gene | clone size | V gene | CDR3 protein | CDR3 DNA
13 | TRBJ1-1 | TRBD1 | many | TRBV4-2 | CASSQERTGEAFF | TGTGCCAGCAGCCAAGAAAGGACAGGTGAAGCTTTCTTT
16 | TRBJ2-2 | TRBD1 | . | TRBV4-3 | CASSQVETGGGGELFF | TGCGCCAGCAGCCAAGTGGAAACAGGGGGCGGCGGGGAGCTGTTTTTT
14 | TRBJ2-7 | . | . | TRBV6-5 | CASSFTVPYYEQYF | TGTGCCAGCAGCTTTACAGTACCCTACTACGAGCAGTACTTC
13 | TRBJ2-2 | . | . | TRBV7-8 | CASSFSNTGELFF | TGTGCCAGCAGCTTTTCTAACACCGGGGAGCTGTTTTTT
14 | TRBJ2-2 | . | . | TRBV7-7 | CASKRGANTGELFF | TGTGCGAGCAAAAGGGGGGCGAACACCGGGGAGCTGTTTTTT
16 | TRBJ2-2 | . | . | TRBV19 | CASSMYWTSYTGELFF | TGTGCCAGTAGTATGTACTGGACGAGCTACACCGGGGAGCTGTTTTTT
15 | TRBJ2-1 | TRBD2 | . | TRBV7-9 | CASSRIIGPGGEQFF | TGTGCCAGCAGTCGGATTATTGGTCCCGGGGGGGAGCAGTTCTTC
15 | TRBJ1-1 | TRBD1 | few | TRBV4-1 | CASSRDRQGLTEAFF | TGTGCCAGCAGCCGGGACCGACAGGGCCTAACTGAAGCTTTCTTT
15 | TRBJ1-5 | . | . | TRBV4-1 | CASSQGWGGNQPQHF | TGCGCCAGCAGCCAAGGGTGGGGAGGCAATCAGCCCCAGCATTTT
13 | TRBJ2-5 | . | few | TRBV11-2 | CASSMTVEETQYF | TGTGCCAGCAGCATGACAGTTGAAGAGACCCAGTACTTC
15 | TRBJ2-1 | TRBD2 | few | TRBV28 | CASSLSASGYNEQFF | TGTGCCAGCAGTTTATCCGCTAGCGGATACAATGAGCAGTTCTTC
16 | TRBJ2-1 | TRBD2 | few | TRBV27 | CASSSLGLADYNEQFF | TGTGCCAGCAGTTCCTTGGGGCTAGCGGATTACAATGAGCAGTTCTTC
13 | TRBJ1-1 | . | medium-sized | TRBV27 | CASSYGGGTEAFF | TGTGCCAGCAGCTATGGCGGGGGCACTGAAGCTTTCTTT
13 | TRBJ2-7 | TRBD2 | . | TRBV4-1 | CASSQYAGGEQYF | TGCGCCAGCAGCCAATACGCGGGGGGTGAGCAGTACTTC
13 | TRBJ2-1 | . | . | TRBV7-9 | CASSSTVYNEQFF | TGTGCCAGCAGCTCGACAGTCTACAATGAGCAGTTCTTC
14 | TRBJ2-3 | . | . | TRBV15 | CATSREGSTDTQYF | TGTGCCACCAGCAGAGAGGGTAGCACAGATACGCAGTATTTT
12 | TRBJ2-7 | . | . | TRBV5-8 | CASSFVFYEQYF | TGTGCCAGCAGCTTTGTATTCTACGAGCAGTACTTC
14 | TRBJ2-1 | . | . | TRBV28 | CASSLRLVSYEQFF | TGTGCCAGCAGTTTAAGACTAGTTAGCTATGAGCAGTTCTTC
13 | TRBJ2-7 | . | . | TRBV6-5 | CASRGLSSYEQYF | TGTGCCAGCAGGGGCCTTAGCTCCTACGAGCAGTACTTC
15 | TRBJ2-1 | . | . | TRBV5-5 | CASSLRDGPYNEQFF | TGTGCCAGCAGCCTCCGGGACGGGCCCTACAATGAGCAGTTCTTC
15 | TRBJ1-4 | . | . | TRBV27 | CASSPLGATNEKLFF | TGTGCCAGCAGCCCCCTCGGGGCTACTAATGAAAAACTGTTTTTT
15 | TRBJ2-1 | TRBD2 | . | TRBV9 | CASSPGLASYNEQFF | TGTGCCAGCAGCCCGGGACTAGCGTCCTACAATGAGCAGTTCTTC
13 | TRBJ2-7 | . | few | TRBV6-5 | CASSYNRDYEQYF | TGTGCCAGCAGTTACAACAGAGATTACGAGCAGTACTTC
18 | TRBJ2-5 | TRBD2 | . | TRBV7-2 | CASSQEGLGGLGQETQYF | TGTGCCAGCAGCCAGGAGGGACTAGGGGGTTTGGGCCAAGAGACCCAGTACTTC
15 | TRBJ2-1 | . | . | TRBV7-9 | CASSLVTGGYNEQFF | TGTGCCAGCAGCCTTGTGACAGGAGGCTACAATGAGCAGTTCTTC
15 | TRBJ1-2 | . | . | TRBV7-9 | CASSLGDIANYGYTF | TGTGCCAGCAGCTTGGGGGACATCGCTAACTATGGCTACACCTTC
15 | TRBJ2-3 | . | once | TRBV7-3 | CASSANIDSPHTQYF | TGTGCCAGCAGCGCAAATATAGATTCACCACATACGCAGTATTTT
14 | TRBJ2-7 | . | . | TRBV9 | CASSNFQGPGEQYF | TGTGCCAGCAGCAACTTTCAGGGGCCTGGCGAGCAGTACTTC
12 | TRBJ1-2 | TRBD1 | medium-sized | TRBV29-1 | CSVAGTGNGYTF | TGCAGCGTAGCCGGGACAGGGAATGGCTACACCTTC
14 | TRBJ1-5 | . | medium-sized | TRBV6-6 | CASSYFPGNQPQHF | TGTGCCAGCAGTTATTTTCCCGGCAATCAGCCCCAGCATTTT
14 | TRBJ2-7 | . | medium-sized | TRBV10-3 | CAISLPGQSYEQYF | TGTGCCATCAGTCTTCCGGGACAAAGTTACGAGCAGTACTTC
13 | TRBJ2-7 | TRBD1 | . | TRBV29-1 | CSVVGQGDYEQYF | TGCAGCGTTGTCGGGCAGGGGGACTACGAGCAGTACTTC
15 | TRBJ1-3 | . | medium-sized | TRBV4-2 | CASSQDRTDGNTIYF | TGTGCCAGCAGCCAAGATCGGACAGACGGAAACACCATATATTTT
13 | TRBJ1-2 | . | few | TRBV6-5 | CASSPDSNYGYTF | TGTGCCAGCAGTCCAGACAGTAACTATGGCTACACCTTC
17 | TRBJ2-1 | TRBD2 | . | TRBV7-6 | CASSKETSGVTYNEQFF | TGTGCCAGCAGCAAGGAGACTAGCGGGGTTACCTACAATGAGCAGTTCTTC
14 | TRBJ2-7 | TRBD1 | . | TRBV9 | CASSGGQDSYEQYF | TGTGCCAGCAGTGGGGGACAGGACTCCTACGAGCAGTACTTC
14 | TRBJ2-7 | TRBD1 | . | TRBV6-5 | CASSFRDSLYEQYF | TGTGCCAGCAGTTTCCGGGACAGCCTCTACGAGCAGTACTTC
16 | TRBJ2-7 | . | . | TRBV7-9 | CASSPLGVDGTYEQYF | TGTGCCAGCAGCCCGCTTGGGGTAGACGGGACCTACGAGCAGTACTTC
15 | TRBJ1-2 | . | medium-sized | TRBV27 | CASSLSTSGLSGYTF | TGTGCCAGCAGTTTATCGACCTCTGGTTTGAGTGGCTACACCTTC
10 | TRBJ1-2 | . | few | TRBV2 | CASSDVGYTF | TGTGCCAGCAGTGATGTTGGCTACACCTTC
14 | TRBJ1-1 | TRBD1 | . | TRBV2 | CASSSPQGDTEAFF | TGTGCCAGCAGCAGCCCTCAGGGGGACACTGAAGCTTTCTTT
13 | TRBJ2-5 | . | few | TRBV4-3 | CASTADEALDGYF | TGCGCCAGCACCGCTGACGAAGCCCTCGACGGGTACTTC
14 | TRBJ1-1 | . | few | TRBV4-1 | CASSQSSVLLEAFF | TGCGCCAGCAGCCAAAGCTCGGTTTTACTCGAAGCTTTCTTT
14 | TRBJ1-2 | . | few | TRBV19 | CASQQVMGSYGYTF | TGTGCCAGTCAACAGGTTATGGGGTCCTATGGCTACACCTTC
14 | TRBJ1-2 | TRBD1 | . | TRBV6-1 | CASTTETGTYGYTF | TGTGCCAGCACCACCGAGACAGGGACCTATGGCTACACCTTC
15 | TRBJ1-2 | TRBD1 | . | TRBV7-9 | CASSMPGQTNYGYTF | TGTGCCAGCAGCATGCCGGGACAGACTAACTATGGCTACACCTTC
17 | TRBJ2-2 | TRBD2 | . | TRBV7-9 | CASSLPRTSGRAGELFF | TGTGCCAGCAGCTTACCCAGGACTAGCGGGAGGGCCGGGGAGCTGTTTTTT
14 | TRBJ2-2 | TRBD1 | . | TRBV9 | CASSSPGGTGELFF | TGTGCCAGCAGCAGTCCAGGGGGCACCGGGGAGCTGTTTTTT
13 | TRBJ2-7 | . | few | TRBV4-1 | CASSPGVNYEQYF | TGCGCCAGCAGCCCCGGGGTTAACTACGAGCAGTACTTC
15 | TRBJ2-7 | TRBD2 | . | TRBV11-3 | CASTGLAGGSYEQYF | TGTGCCAGCACCGGACTAGCGGGAGGTTCCTACGAGCAGTACTTC
15 | TRBJ2-7 | . | . | TRBV5-1 | CASSLANRDLDEQYF | TGCGCCAGCAGCTTGGCCAACAGGGACCTGGACGAGCAGTACTTC
15 | TRBJ2-1 | TRBD2 | . | TRBV19 | CASSIDASGHNEQFF | TGTGCCAGTAGTATCGATGCTAGCGGGCACAATGAGCAGTTCTTC
13 | TRBJ1-2 | . | . | TRBV6-5 | CASTRDGNYGYTF | TGTGCCAGCACCCGGGACGGCAACTATGGCTACACCTTC